This entry lists 27 T cell receptor beta chains sequenced from one sample in a study of cytomegalovirus exposure and HLA in healthy donors. PCR used 60 Vbeta primers and 13 Jbeta primers. Libraries were prepared by immunoSEQ multiplex PCR; TCRdb keeps only in-frame clonotypes and omits some of them. Among approximately 180,000 clones listed, roughly 81% were seen once. What was sequenced was PBMCs. Receptors originate from a woman under 30 in good health and CMV-seropositive.

The chain recombines TRBV19 with TRBJ2-2; tentatively, D is TRBD2 (7 bases). The V and J ends lost 3 bases and 6 bases respectively, with 14 bases between them. Germline V gene data show CDR1 as LNHDA and CDR2 as SQIVND (reference sequence). The CDR3 length is 15 residues. CDR3 coding DNA: TGTGCCAGTAGTATTCGGGGCGGGGGCGCCGGGGAGCTGTTTTTT. Protein: CASSIRGGGAGELFF. Drawing the rest from reference TRBV19 and TRBJ2-2, the complete variable domain is DGGITQSPKYLFRKEGQNVTLSCEQNLNHDAMYWYRQDPGQGLRLIYYSQIVNDFQKGDIAEGYSVSREKKESFPLTVTSAQKNPTAFYLCASSIRGGGAGELFFGEGSRLTVL.

V and J are TRBV5-6 and TRBJ2-7; 9 bases match TRBD1. V shed 3 bases, J shed 6 bases, and the junction held 7 bases outside the gene matches. Germline assignment: CDR1 SGHDT and CDR2 YYEEEE. This CDR3 is 14 amino acids long. The CDR3 sequence is CASSSGTGMFEQYF. The CDR3, as DNA: TGTGCCAGCAGCTCCGGGACAGGGATGTTCGAGCAGTACTTC.

The V and J genes are TRBV7-6 and TRBJ1-6, with a weak D call TRBD1 (6 bases). Germline CDR1 reads SGHVS; CDR2 reads FNYEAQ. The CDR3 consists of 14 residues. With 4 bases removed from V and 8 bases from J, the gap between germline ends came to 12 bases. The CDR3 sequence is CASSSFRGDSPLHF. The CDR3 bases are TGTGCCAGCAGCTCTTTCAGGGGAGATTCACCCCTCCACTTT.

This chain connects TRBV30 to TRBJ2-1; 9 bases fit TRBD1. The junction had 3 bases not matched to a gene; V was cut back by 1 base and J by 5 bases. CDR1 and CDR2 from the germline V gene are GTSNPN and SVGIG (reference sequence). The CDR3 extends over 14 amino acids. The CDR3 loop reads CAWSGDRVNNEQFF. The CDR3 coding sequence is TGTGCCTGGAGTGGGGACAGGGTTAACAATGAGCAGTTCTTC.

This sequence joins TRBV5-4 and TRBJ2-2; possibly TRBD2 for D (6 bases). Germline CDR1 and CDR2: SGHNT and YYREEE (reference sequence). The V and J ends lost 4 bases and 7 bases respectively, with 14 bases between them. The CDR3 covers 14 residues. The CDR3 coding sequence is TGTGCCAGCAGCATTAGGAGGGGCGGCGGGGAGCTGTTTTTT. Its translation is CASSIRRGGGELFF.

This rearrangement joins TRBV4-3 to TRBJ2-5; perhaps TRBD2 as D (6 bases). The CDR3 contains 13 residues. CDR1 is LGHNA, CDR2 YSLEER, per germline. V was cut by 5 bases and J by 7 bases, with 14 bases left in between. The CDR3: CASSRLVAGTQYF. In DNA, the CDR3 is TGCGCCAGCAGCAGACTAGTTGCTGGGACCCAGTACTTC.

This clone has just one count. This sequence joins TRBV29-1 and TRBJ1-2; 7 positions agree with TRBD1. This CDR3 is built from 15 residues. The germline V gene has CDR1 SQVTM and CDR2 ANQGSEA. The trim removed 1 base at V and 4 bases at J, leaving 9 bases unmatched. The CDR3 DNA reads as TGCAGCGTTGAAGCGACCCGACAGGGTGTCTATGGCTACACCTTC. Translated: CSVEATRQGVYGYTF.

The chain employs TRBV29-1 and TRBJ2-5, with D maybe TRBD2 (7 bases). Per germline, CDR1 SQVTM and CDR2 ANQGSEA. The CDR3 totals 14 residues. The CDR3 here is CSISEGGARETQYF. The DNA for the CDR3 is TGCAGTATATCGGAGGGGGGGGCCCGGGAGACCCAGTACTTC. Supplemented by reference TRBV29-1 and TRBJ2-5, the full variable domain reads SAVISQKPSRDICQRGTSLTIQCQVDSQVTMMFWYRQQPGQSLTLIATANQGSEATYESGFVIDKFPISRPNLTFSTLTVSNMSPEDSSIYLCSISEGGARETQYFGPGTRLLVL.

V gene TRBV30 combines with J gene TRBJ2-7; D may be TRBD2 (6 bases). Trimming removed 3 bases at V and 7 bases at J, with 16 bases between. Looked up from germline, CDR1 is GTSNPN and CDR2 is SVGIG (reference sequence). This CDR3 has 13 amino acids. The CDR3 loop reads CAWSAGGKGEQYF. In nucleotides, the CDR3 is TGTGCCTGGAGCGCCGGGGGAAAGGGAGAGCAGTACTTC.

This clone came up once. In DNA, the CDR3 is TGTGCCAGCAGGGAGGGGGGGTATAGCTACGAGCAGTACTTC. It specifies CASREGGYSYEQYF. The rearrangement uses TRBV5-6 and TRBJ2-5, with D possibly TRBD2 on 7 matching bases. With the DNA end fitting TRBJ2-7 better, the J assignment may be wrong. Germline CDR1 SGHDT, CDR2 YYEEEE. This CDR3 spans 14 amino acids.

This sequence joins TRBV5-1 and TRBJ1-2; TRBD1 aligns across 8 bases. CDR1 SGHRS and CDR2 YFSETQ come from the germline V gene. The V and J ends lost 4 bases and 8 bases, in that order; junction bases with no gene match: 22. There are 18 residues in the CDR3. The CDR3 loop is CASSNAGTGSSGTAGYTF. The CDR3 DNA reads TGCGCCAGCAGCAACGCCGGGACAGGATCCTCGGGTACGGCGGGCTACACCTTC.

The gene calls are TRBV9 and TRBJ1-2; D unclear. CDR1 SGDLS and CDR2 YYNGEE come from the germline V gene. This CDR3 has 12 amino acids. V lost 4 bases, J lost 8 bases, and 12 bases lay in between. This chain's CDR3 is CASSPDQAGYTF. CDR3 sequence (DNA): TGTGCCAGCAGCCCCGATCAGGCCGGCTACACCTTC.

This rearrangement joins TRBV5-4 to TRBJ1-3; weak D call: TRBD1 (5 bases). Germline CDR1 and CDR2: SGHNT and YYREEE (reference sequence). The CDR3 is 15 residues long. The germline V and J ends were trimmed by 2 bases and 0 bases, with 9 bases remaining between them. CDR3 loop: CASSFFRDSGNTIYF. CDR3 DNA: TGTGCCAGCAGCTTTTTCAGGGACTCTGGAAACACCATATATTTT.

This clone was recorded only once. The chain joins TRBV29-1 to TRBJ1-2; 9 positions agree with TRBD1. The germline gives CDR1 SQVTM, CDR2 ANQGSEA. The CDR3 totals 12 residues. The V gene end was trimmed by 7 bases and the J gene end by 8 bases; junction bases not matched to a gene: 8. The CDR3: CSAPGTGKGYTF. The CDR3 DNA sequence: TGCAGCGCCCCCGGGACAGGGAAAGGCTACACCTTC.

This chain connects TRBV19 to TRBJ1-1; D gene unclear. V shed 3 bases and J shed 14 bases, with 10 bases lying between them. Looked up from germline, CDR1 is LNHDA and CDR2 is SQIVND (reference sequence). The CDR3 totals 10 residues. The CDR3 nucleotides are TGTGCCAGTAGTATGCAACGGGAATTCTTT. Protein product: CASSMQREFF.

V and J are TRBV10-2 and TRBJ2-5; tentative D call: TRBD2 (5 bases). Trimming left V 6 bases short and J 5 bases short, with 13 bases between. Per the germline V gene, CDR1 is WSHSY and CDR2 is SAAADI. This CDR3 has 13 amino acids. CDR3 coding DNA: TGCGCCAGCAGGCGCGGGCCCGGGGAGACCCAGTACTTC. This translates into CASRRGPGETQYF.

This clone came up a few times. CDR3 residues: CASSQGTSGGSTGELFF. CDR3 coding DNA: TGCGCCAGCAGCCAGGGGACTAGCGGGGGTTCCACCGGGGAGCTGTTTTTT. J is TRBJ2-2 and V is TRBV4-3; 14 nucleotides match TRBD2. Germline V gives CDR1 LGHNA, CDR2 YSLEER. The CDR3 loop spans 17 amino acids. V lost 3 bases, J lost 4 bases, and 4 bases stayed unmatched.

The V and J genes are TRBV12-1 and TRBJ1-2; no check of the table's D call, TRBD1, against the DNA was made. TRBV12-1 is assigned pseudogene status. The CDR3 sequence is 18 residues long. The CDR3 protein is CASSSPPQGARANYGYTF. The CDR3 region has the DNA TGTGCCAGCAGCTCCCCCCCGCAAGGCGCCAGGGCTAACTATGGCTACACCTTC.

This clone was found a few times. The rearrangement joins TRBV7-2 to TRBJ2-7, with TRBD2 as a possible D gene (6 bases). This CDR3 has 14 amino acids. The ends were cut back, 5 bases at V and 2 bases at J, with 13 bases in the middle. Germline-derived CDR1 and CDR2 are SGHTA and FQGNSA. This chain's CDR3 is CASSPNTSPYEQYF. In nucleotides, the CDR3 is TGTGCCAGCAGCCCCAATACTAGCCCCTACGAGCAGTACTTC.

The V gene is TRBV19, the J gene TRBJ1-6; weak D call: TRBD1 (5 bases). This CDR3 is built from 17 residues. Trimming took off 4 bases at V and 0 bases at J, with 13 bases between the two ends. Germline V CDR1 and CDR2: LNHDA, SQIVND (reference sequence). The CDR3 DNA is TGTGCCAGTAGTAGTCGACAGATGAGCTCCTATAATTCACCCCTCCACTTT. Translation: CASSSRQMSSYNSPLHF.

The CDR3 loop reads CASSLLAGNTIYF. The CDR3, as DNA: TGTGCCAGCAGCTTATTAGCTGGAAACACCATATATTTT. The chain links TRBV7-2 to TRBJ1-3; D gene ambiguous. This CDR3 contains 13 residues. Trimming pared 2 bases from V and 2 bases from J, leaving 4 bases between. CDR1 is SGHTA and CDR2 is FQGNSA in the germline V gene.

The V gene is TRBV6-4, the J gene TRBJ1-2; 12 bases are a match to TRBD1. Germline V lookup: CDR1 MRHNA, CDR2 SNTAGT. The CDR3 consists of 16 residues. V shed 5 bases and J 2 bases; nucleotides not matched to a gene: 6. Here the CDR3 DNA reads TGTGCCAGCAGTAACGGGACAGGGGGCGCAAACTATGGCTACACCTTC. Encoded protein: CASSNGTGGANYGYTF.

CDR3 protein: CSVFRGIYTEAFF. The CDR3 DNA follows: TGCAGCGTTTTCAGGGGGATCTACACTGAAGCTTTCTTT. V usage is TRBV29-1 and J usage is TRBJ1-1; 7 nucleotides line up with TRBD1. Per the germline V gene, CDR1 is SQVTM and CDR2 is ANQGSEA. CDR3 length: 13 amino acids. V lost 5 bases, J lost 3 bases, and 6 bases stayed unmatched.

As to this clone: Other DNA sequences in this sample translate to the same CDR3. The chain links TRBV29-1 to TRBJ1-1, with TRBD1 matching 8 bases. The junction had 2 bases not matched to a gene; V was cut back by 6 bases and J by 5 bases. The CDR3 is 11 residues long. Germline CDR1 SQVTM, CDR2 ANQGSEA. CDR3 residues: CSVDRGTEAFF. CDR3 nucleotides: TGCAGCGTCGACAGGGGAACTGAAGCTTTCTTT.

The rearrangement joins TRBV7-9 to TRBJ2-1; 10 bases map to TRBD2. V was pared by 1 base and J by 7 bases, with 1 base of the junction left unmatched. The CDR3 extends over 14 amino acids. Germline V gives CDR1 SEHNR, CDR2 FQNEAQ (reference sequence). The CDR3: CASSLVSGGNEQFF. The CDR3 DNA reads TGTGCCAGCAGCTTAGTTAGCGGGGGGAATGAGCAGTTCTTC.

The CDR3 loop reads CASSLGTVRETQYF. The CDR3 bases are TGCGCCAGCAGCCTGGGAACGGTACGAGAGACCCAGTACTTC. This chain uses TRBV5-1 with TRBJ2-5; D is unclear. Trimming left V 4 bases short and J 4 bases short, with 14 bases between. CDR3 length: 14 residues. The germline V gene has CDR1 SGHRS and CDR2 YFSETQ.

The chain carries TRBV2 and TRBJ2-1; 7 positions agree with TRBD2. With 3 bases clipped from V and 13 bases from J, the junction kept 3 bases outside the gene matches. CDR3 length equals 11 residues. Germline V gene sequence: CDR1 SNHLY, CDR2 FYNNEI. The CDR3 bases are TGTGCCAGCAGTGACGGACTAGACCAGTTCTTC. Residues: CASSDGLDQFF.